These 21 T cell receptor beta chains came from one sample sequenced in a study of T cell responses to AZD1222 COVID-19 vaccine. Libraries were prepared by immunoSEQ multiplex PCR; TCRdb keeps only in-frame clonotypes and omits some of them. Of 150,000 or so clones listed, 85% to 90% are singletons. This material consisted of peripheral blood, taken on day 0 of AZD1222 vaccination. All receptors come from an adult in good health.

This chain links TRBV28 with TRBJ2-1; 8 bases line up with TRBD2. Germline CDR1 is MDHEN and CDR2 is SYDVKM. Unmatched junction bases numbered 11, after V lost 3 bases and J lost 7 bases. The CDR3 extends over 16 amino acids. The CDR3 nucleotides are TGTGCCAGCAGTTTCGCGGGAGGCCCAGGTTTGAATGAGCAGTTCTTC. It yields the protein CASSFAGGPGLNEQFF. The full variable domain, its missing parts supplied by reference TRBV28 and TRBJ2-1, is DVKVTQSSRYLVKRTGEKVFLECVQDMDHENMFWYRQDPGLGLRLIYFSYDVKMKEKGDIPEGYSVSREKKERFSLILESASTNQTSMYLCASSFAGGPGLNEQFFGPGTRLTVL.

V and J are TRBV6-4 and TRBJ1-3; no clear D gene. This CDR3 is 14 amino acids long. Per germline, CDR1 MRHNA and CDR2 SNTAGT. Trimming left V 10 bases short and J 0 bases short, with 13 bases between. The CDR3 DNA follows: TGTGCCAACCACCCCACAGACTCTGGAAACACCATATATTTT. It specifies CANHPTDSGNTIYF.

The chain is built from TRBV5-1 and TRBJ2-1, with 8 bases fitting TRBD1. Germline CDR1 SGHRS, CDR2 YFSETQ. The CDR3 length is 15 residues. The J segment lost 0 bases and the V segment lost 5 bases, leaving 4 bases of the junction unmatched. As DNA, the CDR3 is TGCGCCAGCAGTATGACAGGGGACTCCTACAATGAGCAGTTCTTC. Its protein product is CASSMTGDSYNEQFF.

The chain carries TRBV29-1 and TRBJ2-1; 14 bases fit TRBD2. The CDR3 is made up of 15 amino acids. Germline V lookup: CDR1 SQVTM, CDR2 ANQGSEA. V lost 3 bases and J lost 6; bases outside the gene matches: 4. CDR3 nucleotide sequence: TGCAGCGTTGAGGGACTAGCGGGAGTAATCAATGAGCAGTTCTTC. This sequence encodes CSVEGLAGVINEQFF.

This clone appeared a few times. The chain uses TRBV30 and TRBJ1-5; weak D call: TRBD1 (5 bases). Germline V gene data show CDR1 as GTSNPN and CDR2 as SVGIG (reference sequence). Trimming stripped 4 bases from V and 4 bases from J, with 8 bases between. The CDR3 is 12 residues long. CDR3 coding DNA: TGTGCCTGGAAGGAGGGGAATCAGCCCCAGCATTTT. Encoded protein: CAWKEGNQPQHF.

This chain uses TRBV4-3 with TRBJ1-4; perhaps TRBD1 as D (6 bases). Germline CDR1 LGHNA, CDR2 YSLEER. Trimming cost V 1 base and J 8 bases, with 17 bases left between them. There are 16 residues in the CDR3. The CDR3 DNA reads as TGCGCCAGCAGCCAAGGCGAGGTCACAGGGAGCGAAAAACTGTTTTTT. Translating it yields CASSQGEVTGSEKLFF.

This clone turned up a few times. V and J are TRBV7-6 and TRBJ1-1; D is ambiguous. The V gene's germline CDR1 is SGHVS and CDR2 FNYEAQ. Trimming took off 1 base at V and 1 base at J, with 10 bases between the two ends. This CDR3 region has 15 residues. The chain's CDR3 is CASSLGDYKNTEAFF. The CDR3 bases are TGTGCCAGCAGCTTAGGGGATTATAAGAACACTGAAGCTTTCTTT.

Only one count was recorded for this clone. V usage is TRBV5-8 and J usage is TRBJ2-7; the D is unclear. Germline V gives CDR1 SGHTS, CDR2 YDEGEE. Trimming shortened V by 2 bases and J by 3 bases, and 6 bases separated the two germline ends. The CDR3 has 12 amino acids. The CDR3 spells CASSFDIYEQYF. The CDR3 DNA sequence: TGTGCCAGCAGCTTTGACATCTACGAGCAGTACTTC.

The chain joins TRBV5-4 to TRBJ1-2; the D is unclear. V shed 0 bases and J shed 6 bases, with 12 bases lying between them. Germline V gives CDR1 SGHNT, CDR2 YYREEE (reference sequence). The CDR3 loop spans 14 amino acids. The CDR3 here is CASSLDPGTDGYTF. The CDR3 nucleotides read TGTGCCAGCAGCTTGGACCCGGGTACGGATGGCTACACCTTC.

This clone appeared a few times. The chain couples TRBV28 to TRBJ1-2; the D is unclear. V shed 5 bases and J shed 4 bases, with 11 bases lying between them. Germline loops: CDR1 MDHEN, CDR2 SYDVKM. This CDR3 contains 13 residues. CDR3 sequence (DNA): TGTGCCAGCAGTCAGAACTTTGGCTATGGCTACACCTTC. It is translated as CASSQNFGYGYTF.

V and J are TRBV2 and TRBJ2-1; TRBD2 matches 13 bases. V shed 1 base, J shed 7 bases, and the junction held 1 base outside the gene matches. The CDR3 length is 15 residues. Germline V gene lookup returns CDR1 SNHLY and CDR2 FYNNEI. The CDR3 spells CASSEGLAGGNEQFF. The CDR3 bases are TGTGCCAGCAGTGAAGGACTAGCGGGAGGTAATGAGCAGTTCTTC.

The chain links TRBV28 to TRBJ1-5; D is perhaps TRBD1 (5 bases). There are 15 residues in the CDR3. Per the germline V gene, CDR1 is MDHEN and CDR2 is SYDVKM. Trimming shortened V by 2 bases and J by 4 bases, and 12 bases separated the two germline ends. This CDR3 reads CASSLGGTRNQPQHF. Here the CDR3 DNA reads TGTGCCAGCAGTTTAGGCGGGACTCGAAATCAGCCCCAGCATTTT. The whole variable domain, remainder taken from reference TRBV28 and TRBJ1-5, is DVKVTQSSRYLVKRTGEKVFLECVQDMDHENMFWYRQDPGLGLRLIYFSYDVKMKEKGDIPEGYSVSREKKERFSLILESASTNQTSMYLCASSLGGTRNQPQHFGDGTRLSIL.

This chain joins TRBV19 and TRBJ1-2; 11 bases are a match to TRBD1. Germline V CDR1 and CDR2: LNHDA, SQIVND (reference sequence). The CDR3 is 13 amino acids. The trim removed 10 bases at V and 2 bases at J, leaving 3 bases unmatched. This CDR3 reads CATRTGGNYGYTF. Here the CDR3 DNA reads TGTGCCACGCGGACAGGGGGCAACTATGGCTACACCTTC.

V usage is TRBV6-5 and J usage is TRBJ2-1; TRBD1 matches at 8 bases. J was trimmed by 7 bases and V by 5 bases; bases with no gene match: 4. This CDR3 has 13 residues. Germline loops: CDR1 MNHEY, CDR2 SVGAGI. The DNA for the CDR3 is TGTGCCAGCAGTCAGGGGGCGGGTAATGAGCAGTTCTTC. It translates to CASSQGAGNEQFF.

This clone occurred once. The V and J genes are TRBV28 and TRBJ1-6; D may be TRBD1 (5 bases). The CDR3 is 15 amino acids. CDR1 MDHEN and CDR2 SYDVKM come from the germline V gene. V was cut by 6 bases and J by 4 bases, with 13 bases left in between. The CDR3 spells CASSESTDYNSPLHF. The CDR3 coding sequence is TGTGCCAGCAGCGAGTCGACAGATTATAATTCACCCCTCCACTTT.

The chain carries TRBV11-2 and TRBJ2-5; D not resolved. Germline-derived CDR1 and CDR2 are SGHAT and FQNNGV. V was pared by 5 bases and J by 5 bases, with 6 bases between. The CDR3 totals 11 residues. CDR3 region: CASSPGETQYF. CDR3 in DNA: TGTGCCAGCAGCCCCGGTGAGACCCAGTACTTC.

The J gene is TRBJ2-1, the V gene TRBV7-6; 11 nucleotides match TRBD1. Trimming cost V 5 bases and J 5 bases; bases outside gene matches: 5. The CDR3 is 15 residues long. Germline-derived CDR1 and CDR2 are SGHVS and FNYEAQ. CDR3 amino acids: CASSPRDRGNNEQFF. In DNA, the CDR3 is TGTGCCAGCAGCCCCCGGGACAGGGGGAACAATGAGCAGTTCTTC.

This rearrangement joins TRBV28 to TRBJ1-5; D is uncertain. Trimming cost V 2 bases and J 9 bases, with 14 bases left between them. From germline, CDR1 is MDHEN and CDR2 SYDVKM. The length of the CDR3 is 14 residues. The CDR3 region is CASSLPTVDRPQHF. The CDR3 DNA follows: TGTGCCAGCAGTTTACCCACCGTGGATCGGCCCCAGCATTTT.

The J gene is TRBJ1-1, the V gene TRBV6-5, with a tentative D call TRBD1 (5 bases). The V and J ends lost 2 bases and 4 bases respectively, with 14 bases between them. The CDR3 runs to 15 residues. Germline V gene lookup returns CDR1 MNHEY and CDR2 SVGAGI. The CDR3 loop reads CASSYMRTRGTEAFF. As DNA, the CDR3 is TGTGCCAGCAGTTACATGCGGACACGGGGCACTGAAGCTTTCTTT.

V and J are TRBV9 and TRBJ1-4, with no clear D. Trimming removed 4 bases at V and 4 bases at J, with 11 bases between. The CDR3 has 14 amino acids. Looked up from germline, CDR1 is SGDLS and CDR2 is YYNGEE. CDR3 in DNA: TGTGCCAGCAGCTTGAGCTCCCTTAATGAAAAACTGTTTTTT. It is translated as CASSLSSLNEKLFF.

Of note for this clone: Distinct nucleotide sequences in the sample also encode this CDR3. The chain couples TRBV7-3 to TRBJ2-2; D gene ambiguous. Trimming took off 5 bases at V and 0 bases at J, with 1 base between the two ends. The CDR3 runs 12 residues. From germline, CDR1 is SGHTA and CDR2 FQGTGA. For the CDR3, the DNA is TGTGCCAGCAGCCCGAACACCGGGGAGCTGTTTTTT. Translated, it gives CASSPNTGELFF.